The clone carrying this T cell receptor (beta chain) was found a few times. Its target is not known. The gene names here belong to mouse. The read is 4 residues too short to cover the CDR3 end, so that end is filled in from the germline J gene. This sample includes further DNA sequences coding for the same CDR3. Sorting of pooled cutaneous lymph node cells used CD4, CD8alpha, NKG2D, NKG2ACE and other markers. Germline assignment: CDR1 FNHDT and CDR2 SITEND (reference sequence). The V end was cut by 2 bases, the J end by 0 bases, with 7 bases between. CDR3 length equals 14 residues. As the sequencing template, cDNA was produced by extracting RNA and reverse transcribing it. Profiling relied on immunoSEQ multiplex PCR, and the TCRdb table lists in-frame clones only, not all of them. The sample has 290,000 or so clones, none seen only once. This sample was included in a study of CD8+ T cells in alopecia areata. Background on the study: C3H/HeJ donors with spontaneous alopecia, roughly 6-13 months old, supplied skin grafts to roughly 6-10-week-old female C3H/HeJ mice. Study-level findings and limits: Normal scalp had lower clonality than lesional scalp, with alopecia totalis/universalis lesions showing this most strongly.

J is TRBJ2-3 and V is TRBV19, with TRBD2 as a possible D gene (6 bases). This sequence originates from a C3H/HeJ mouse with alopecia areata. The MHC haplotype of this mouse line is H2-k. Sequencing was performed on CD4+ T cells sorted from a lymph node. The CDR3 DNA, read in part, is TGTGCCAGCAGTATGACTGGAAGTGCAGAA. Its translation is CASSMTGSAE. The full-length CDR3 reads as CASSMTGSAETLYF.